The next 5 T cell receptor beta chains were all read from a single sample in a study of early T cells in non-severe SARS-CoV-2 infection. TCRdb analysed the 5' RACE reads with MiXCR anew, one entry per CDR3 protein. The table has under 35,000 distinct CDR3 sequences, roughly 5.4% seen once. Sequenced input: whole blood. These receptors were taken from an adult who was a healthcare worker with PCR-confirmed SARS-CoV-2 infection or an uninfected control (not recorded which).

In DNA form, the CDR3 reads TGTGCCAGCAGTTACCGGGGGCGCGGTGAAAAACTGTTTTTT. Its protein product is CASSYRGRGEKLFF. V is TRBV6-5 and J is TRBJ1-4, with D perhaps TRBD1 (6 bases). Trimming took 2 bases from V and 7 from J, leaving 11 bases between them. The germline V gene encodes CDR1 MNHEY and CDR2 SVGAGI. CDR3 length: 14 residues.

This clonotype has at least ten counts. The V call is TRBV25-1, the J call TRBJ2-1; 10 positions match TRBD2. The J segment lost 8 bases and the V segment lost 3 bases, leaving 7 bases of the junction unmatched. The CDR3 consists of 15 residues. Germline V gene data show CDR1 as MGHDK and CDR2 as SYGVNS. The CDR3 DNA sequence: TGTGCCAGCAGTGATCCGCTAGCGGGAGTGTATGAGCAGTTCTTC. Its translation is CASSDPLAGVYEQFF.

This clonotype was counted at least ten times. The CDR3 DNA follows: TGTGCCAGCAGCTTAGTGGATCGGGGCTATGGCTACACCTTC. As protein: CASSLVDRGYGYTF. The rearrangement links TRBV11-2 to TRBJ1-2; D is ambiguous. The CDR3 runs to 14 residues. Germline V gene sequence: CDR1 SGHAT, CDR2 FQNNGV. Between the trimmed V and J ends, which lost 1 base and 4 bases, there was a span of 10 bases.

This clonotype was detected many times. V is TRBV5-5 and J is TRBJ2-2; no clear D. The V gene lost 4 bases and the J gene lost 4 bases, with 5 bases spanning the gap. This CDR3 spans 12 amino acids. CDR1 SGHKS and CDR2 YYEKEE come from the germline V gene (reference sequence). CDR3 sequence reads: CASSTLTGELFF. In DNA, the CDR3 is TGTGCCAGCAGCACCCTCACCGGGGAGCTGTTTTTT.

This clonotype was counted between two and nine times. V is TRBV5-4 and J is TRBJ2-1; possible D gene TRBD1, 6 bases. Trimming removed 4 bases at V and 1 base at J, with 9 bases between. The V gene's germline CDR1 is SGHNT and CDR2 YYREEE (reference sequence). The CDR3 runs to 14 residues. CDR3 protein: CASSGRGSYNEQFF. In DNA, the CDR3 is TGTGCCAGCAGCGGTAGGGGGTCCTACAATGAGCAGTTCTTC.